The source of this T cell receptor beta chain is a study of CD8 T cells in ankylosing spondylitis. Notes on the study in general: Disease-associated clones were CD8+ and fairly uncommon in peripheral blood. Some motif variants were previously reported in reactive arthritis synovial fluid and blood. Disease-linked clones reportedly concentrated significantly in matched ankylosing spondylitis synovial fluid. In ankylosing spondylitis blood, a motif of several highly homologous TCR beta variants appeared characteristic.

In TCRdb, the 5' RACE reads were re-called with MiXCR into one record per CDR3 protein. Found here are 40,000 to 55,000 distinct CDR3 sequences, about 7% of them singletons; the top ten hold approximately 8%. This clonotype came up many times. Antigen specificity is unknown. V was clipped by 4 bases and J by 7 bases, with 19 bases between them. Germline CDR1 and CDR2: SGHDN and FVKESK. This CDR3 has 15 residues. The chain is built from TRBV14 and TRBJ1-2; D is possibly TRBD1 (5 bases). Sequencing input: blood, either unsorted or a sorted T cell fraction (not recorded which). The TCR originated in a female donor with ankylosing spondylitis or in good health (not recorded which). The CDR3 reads CASSPKQGHRTGYTF. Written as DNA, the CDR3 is TGTGCCAGCAGCCCGAAGCAAGGGCACAGGACTGGCTACACCTTC.